This T cell receptor beta chain is from a study of shared clonotypes between healthy human individuals. Turning to the study itself: CD4 naive and memory got three plates each, CD8 naive two, CD8 memory one.

Note on this clone: Its matching antigen is unknown.

Sequencing was performed with immunoSEQ multiplex PCR; in TCRdb, only in-frame clones are kept and a portion is missing. The sample lists hundreds of thousands of clones, roughly 98% seen once, with roughly 0.29% in the top ten. Naivety among CD8 cells was defined by CD45RO negativity and positive CCR7 selection, thereby excluding terminally differentiated effector memory CD45RA+ cells. The V and J ends lost 8 bases and 5 bases respectively, with 18 bases between them. In germline, CDR1 is MNHEY, CDR2 SMNVEV (reference sequence). The CDR3 sequence is 14 residues long. Findings of the study overall: Limited genetic and exposure-history diversity came from having few donors. A handful of donors had around 5% of their naive CD4 clonotypes in common. What naive subsets generally showed was a larger estimated richness than memory subsets showed.

The TCR comes from a man younger than 45 in good health. This chain connects TRBV27 to TRBJ1-1; D unclear. Input material: naive CD8+ T cells sorted from blood. CDR3 loop: CASRAGRRWTEAFF. CDR3 nucleotides: TGTGCCAGCCGGGCAGGCCGAAGATGGACTGAAGCTTTCTTT.